This T cell receptor beta chain was recorded in a study of cytomegalovirus exposure and HLA in healthy donors. Background on the study: A subsequent analysis reported that the approximately 120 validation repertoires were produced on the same platform that had also been used for the roughly 670 first-cohort repertoires.

Remarks on this clone: Its target is unknown.

The donors were part of the validation cohort of fewer than 150 subjects. That cohort was separate from the first cohort, which comprised some 670 subjects. The protocol was immunoSEQ multiplex PCR, while the TCRdb copy is restricted to in-frame clones and leaves out a portion. This sample has 120,000 or so clones, with about 96% found just once. Study results and limitations: It was confirmed in vitro that a few of the CMV-associated chains were specific for CMV antigens. Published work reported that the classifier diagnosed cytomegalovirus status with high specificity and sensitivity.

CDR3 length: 18 amino acids. Trimming took 3 bases from V and 5 from J, leaving 26 bases between them. Germline assignment: CDR1 SGHNT and CDR2 YYREEE (reference sequence). This TCR came from a man aged 18 to 35 in good health and CMV-seronegative. The chain employs TRBV5-4 and TRBJ2-5; tentatively, D is TRBD2 (7 bases). Material for sequencing was PBMCs. CDR3 DNA: TGTGCCAGCAGCTCTCTAGGGGGAGGGAGTGGTGCCCGTGAGACCCAGTACTTC. It encodes CASSSLGGGSGARETQYF.